Described below is a single TCR beta chain sequence and its context. The data derive from a study of blood T cell repertoires in COVID-19. The overall study: Whether acute or convalescent, the COVID-19 samples came from the United States, Italy and Spain.

Germline V lookup: CDR1 MNHEY, CDR2 SVGEGT. The V and J ends lost 4 bases and 4 bases respectively, with 15 bases between them. This CDR3 is built from 15 residues. In the authors' workflow: Reference gene primers were amplified, and this amplification served to estimate nucleated cell counts. Here immunoSEQ multiplex PCR was the method, and the copy in TCRdb shows in-frame clones only, minus some. D and trimming were read from the DNA, whereas the V and J calls and clone size are those reported in that table. This sample has about 74,000 clones, with around 88% found just once. This TCR was sampled from a woman aged 80 or over with active or convalescent COVID-19. This chain joins TRBV6-2 or TRBV6-3 and TRBJ2-3; D possibly corresponds to TRBD2 (5 bases). The specimen was peripheral blood. The CDR3 sequence is CASSSPQLVADTQYF. CDR3 in DNA: TGTGCCAGCAGTTCCCCTCAACTAGTTGCAGATACGCAGTATTTT.